The entry that follows covers one T cell receptor (beta chain) sequence. Relapses following autologous stem cell transplantation were seen in all patients, with brentuximab vedotin exposure varying. Complete response, partial response or progressive disease was recorded as best response. The data belong to a study of PD-1 blockade in classical Hodgkin lymphoma. The assay was immunoSEQ multiplex PCR, and TCRdb's table has in-frame clones only and misses some. The sample includes tens of thousands of clones, over 70% of them seen just once. CDR3 length equals 16 residues. V was pared by 1 base and J by 6 bases, with 9 bases of the junction left unmatched. Per germline, CDR1 SGHTA and CDR2 FQGNSA.

The chain has TRBV7-2 and TRBJ2-4; TRBD1 aligns across 7 bases. This TCR came from a human donor with classical Hodgkin lymphoma. Sequenced material: peripheral blood mononuclear cells (PBMCs), taken at baseline. Here the CDR3 reads CASSLGTGAPGNIQYF. CDR3 DNA sequence: TGTGCCAGCAGCTTAGGGACAGGCGCTCCGGGAAACATTCAGTACTTC.